This T cell receptor (beta chain) is from a study of blood T cell repertoires in COVID-19. Study at large: From the United States, Italy and Spain came samples of acute and convalescent COVID-19.

A word on this clone: At one end the junction does not follow the germline gene, possibly because of a read error.

The study drew participants aged about 18 to 89 years from 20 to 30 US areas. What the recovered Cohort 3 donors had was two negative PCRs, clearance, or symptom resolution. Original handling: Nucleated cell number was recorded as an estimate derived from reference gene primer amplification. The table came from immunoSEQ multiplex PCR; TCRdb's copy has only in-frame clones and leaves some out. From that table come the V and J calls and clone size; the DNA was used to work out D and trimming. The sample records 150,000 to 200,000 clones, 70% to 85% being singletons. Sequenced: PBMCs or T cells enriched from blood (not recorded which). The TCR was taken from a woman in her forties or fifties who had recovered from COVID-19.

Here the CDR3 reads CASSSAWTGSGDTIYF. The CDR3 region has the DNA TGTGCCAGCAGTTCCGCTTGGACAGGGAGTGGAGACACCATATATTTT. The chain is built from TRBV6-5 and TRBJ1-3; 8 positions agree with TRBD1. CDR1 and CDR2 (germline): MNHEY, SVGAGI. The length of the CDR3 is 16 residues.